The next 27 T cell receptor beta chains were all read from a single sample in a study of cytomegalovirus exposure and HLA in healthy donors. The data were produced by immunoSEQ multiplex PCR, yet TCRdb's version contains in-frame clones alone and is incomplete. The table shows some 170,000 clones, with around 87% occurring only once. The sequencing input was PBMCs. The receptors here all came from a woman aged 25 to 39 in good health and CMV-seronegative.

The genes are TRBV29-1 and TRBJ2-7, with 8 bases that match TRBD1. This CDR3 spans 14 amino acids. CDR1 and CDR2 from the germline V gene are SQVTM and ANQGSEA. The V segment lost 6 bases and the J segment 2 bases; nucleotides outside the gene matches: 9. The CDR3 nucleotides read TGCAGCGTCCGGAAGACAGGGGCCCCCTACGAGCAGTACTTC. It translates to CSVRKTGAPYEQYF.

The genes are TRBV2 and TRBJ1-1; D might be TRBD1 (6 bases). V was cut by 5 bases and J by 1 base, with 11 bases left in between. Germline V gene data show CDR1 as SNHLY and CDR2 as FYNNEI. The CDR3 is 14 residues long. CDR3 nucleotides: TGTGCCAGCAGTTCCTTACAGGGGAACACTGAAGCTTTCTTT. As protein: CASSSLQGNTEAFF.

This clone was found once. This chain links TRBV5-6 with TRBJ2-1; D gene ambiguous. V lost 1 base and J lost 3, with 8 bases in between. Germline CDR1 and CDR2: SGHDT and YYEEEE. The CDR3 totals 14 residues. CDR3 residues: CASSLITDYNEQFF. The CDR3 coding sequence is TGTGCCAGCAGCTTGATTACAGACTACAATGAGCAGTTCTTC.

The chain links TRBV5-6 to TRBJ2-7, with 7 bases matching TRBD1. With 0 bases clipped from V and 6 bases from J, the junction kept 6 bases outside the gene matches. Germline V gene sequence: CDR1 SGHDT, CDR2 YYEEEE. This CDR3 has 14 amino acids. The CDR3 protein is CASSLEPYRGEQYF. DNA for the CDR3: TGTGCCAGCAGCTTGGAGCCCTACAGGGGCGAGCAGTACTTC.

The chain combines TRBV2 with TRBJ2-3; TRBD2 matches at 10 bases. The CDR3 runs 14 residues. V shed 7 bases and J 4 bases; nucleotides not matched to a gene: 5. Germline values: CDR1 SNHLY, CDR2 FYNNEI. In DNA form, the CDR3 reads TGTGCCAGCAACGAGCGGGGGGGCGCAGATACGCAGTATTTT. It is translated as CASNERGGADTQYF.

This clone was recorded once. The chain combines TRBV11-2 with TRBJ2-1; possibly TRBD1 for D (7 bases). V was shortened by 1 base and J by 5 bases, with 15 bases between the two germline ends. Germline V gene lookup returns CDR1 SGHAT and CDR2 FQNNGV. The CDR3 is 16 residues long. CDR3 DNA: TGTGCCAGCAGCTTAGTTGGAGGGGGCGTCGACAATGAGCAGTTCTTC. Translation gives CASSLVGGGVDNEQFF.

V usage is TRBV2 and J usage is TRBJ1-2, with unresolved D. The CDR3 is made up of 11 amino acids. Germline lookup yields CDR1 SNHLY and CDR2 FYNNEI. Trimming took 4 bases from V and 8 from J, leaving 8 bases between them. This CDR3 is CASSGEIGYTF. In DNA form, the CDR3 reads TGTGCCAGCAGTGGAGAGATCGGCTACACCTTC.

This clone was observed a single time. This chain joins TRBV27 and TRBJ1-2, with 9 bases lining up with TRBD1. The CDR3 length is 15 residues. J was trimmed by 4 bases and V by 8 bases; bases with no gene match: 11. The germline gives CDR1 MNHEY, CDR2 SMNVEV (reference sequence). This chain's CDR3 is CASGDRVIGSYGYTF. In DNA, the CDR3 is TGTGCCAGCGGGGACAGGGTGATCGGTAGCTATGGCTACACCTTC.

This clone was seen just once. The rearrangement joins TRBV5-4 to TRBJ2-7, with a weak D call TRBD2 (5 bases). The germline CDR1 and CDR2 sequences are SGHNT and YYREEE (reference sequence). Trimming took 3 bases from V and 2 from J, leaving 24 bases between them. This CDR3 region has 18 residues. The CDR3 sequence: CASSSVRWPGDLPYEQYF. The CDR3 DNA reads TGTGCCAGCAGCTCCGTCCGTTGGCCCGGGGATCTGCCCTACGAGCAGTACTTC.

V and J are TRBV7-2 and TRBJ1-2; D perhaps matches TRBD1 (6 bases). Germline loops: CDR1 SGHTA, CDR2 FQGNSA. V lost 5 bases and J lost 3, with 16 bases in between. The CDR3 contains 15 residues. In nucleotides, the CDR3 is TGTGCCAGCAGCCCCGAGGGGGATTCGGACTATGGCTACACCTTC. Translation gives CASSPEGDSDYGYTF.

CDR3 DNA: TGTGCCAGCAGCTCTCGGGACAGGGTCTATGGCTACACCTTC. It translates to CASSSRDRVYGYTF. The chain recombines TRBV7-8 with TRBJ1-2, with 9 bases lining up with TRBD1. This CDR3 has 14 amino acids. The ends lost 4 bases at V and 4 bases at J; junction bases unmatched: 4. From germline, CDR1 is SGHVS and CDR2 FQNEAQ. The variable domain in full, with the rest retrieved from reference TRBV7-8 and TRBJ1-2, is GAGVSQSPRYKVAKRGQDVALRCDPISGHVSLFWYQQALGQGPEFLTYFQNEAQLDKSGLPSDRFFAERPEGSVSTLKIQRTQQEDSAVYLCASSSRDRVYGYTFGSGTRLTVV.

This sequence joins TRBV27 and TRBJ1-2; 10 bases align to TRBD1. Germline CDR1 MNHEY, CDR2 SMNVEV (reference sequence). There are 12 residues in the CDR3. J was trimmed by 7 bases and V by 10 bases; bases with no gene match: 6. In nucleotides, the CDR3 is TGTGCCAACCTCCGGGACAGGGGTGGCTACACCTTC. Translating it yields CANLRDRGGYTF.

This sequence joins TRBV6-5 and TRBJ1-1, with 7 bases aligning to TRBD1. In germline, CDR1 is MNHEY, CDR2 SVGAGI. The V gene end was trimmed by 7 bases and the J gene end by 1 base; junction bases not matched to a gene: 6. There are 14 residues in the CDR3. In nucleotides, the CDR3 is TGTGCCAGCAATACCCGGGACAGGAACACTGAAGCTTTCTTT. Residues: CASNTRDRNTEAFF.

This chain links TRBV6-1 with TRBJ2-7, with D perhaps matching TRBD2 (6 bases). The V and J ends lost 10 bases and 3 bases respectively, with 10 bases between them. The germline V gene has CDR1 MNHNS and CDR2 SASEGT. The CDR3 has 11 residues. CDR3 DNA: TGTGCCACAGGAGGGCTCTACGAGCAGTACTTC. Protein sequence: CATGGLYEQYF.

This clone occurred once. The V and J genes are TRBV11-3 and TRBJ2-1; TRBD2 matches at 7 bases. With 5 bases clipped from V and 10 bases from J, the junction kept 14 bases outside the gene matches. This CDR3 comprises 15 residues. Germline V gene data show CDR1 as SGHNT and CDR2 as YENEEA. The CDR3 reads CASSGQGLEDDEQFF. The CDR3, as DNA: TGTGCCAGCAGCGGGCAAGGACTAGAAGACGACGAGCAGTTCTTC.

The chain carries TRBV10-2 and TRBJ2-7; TRBD1 agrees at 10 bases. The trim removed 7 bases at V and 3 bases at J, leaving 6 bases unmatched. The CDR3 runs to 14 residues. Germline-derived CDR1 and CDR2 are WSHSY and SAAADI. The CDR3 nucleotides are TGCGCCAGCAAGAAGGGACAGGGGTACTACGAGCAGTACTTC. It is translated as CASKKGQGYYEQYF.

V gene TRBV5-1 combines with J gene TRBJ1-4; D is possibly TRBD1 (6 bases). V was cut by 0 bases and J by 8 bases, with 11 bases left in between. There are 14 residues in the CDR3. Germline V lookup: CDR1 SGHRS, CDR2 YFSETQ. CDR3 sequence: CASSLDRVNEKLFF. CDR3 DNA sequence: TGCGCCAGCAGCTTGGACAGGGTCAACGAAAAACTGTTTTTT.

The CDR3 DNA sequence: TGTGCCAGCAGTAGAACAGGGGTCCCATCCACGGATGGAAACACCATATATTTT. Its protein is CASSRTGVPSTDGNTIYF. The gene calls are TRBV2 and TRBJ1-3, with TRBD1 matching 7 bases. CDR1 SNHLY and CDR2 FYNNEI come from the germline V gene. V lost 5 bases to trimming and J lost 3 bases; unmatched junction nucleotides: 16. This CDR3 region has 18 residues.

The gene calls are TRBV5-1 and TRBJ2-1; 7 bases fit TRBD1. Looked up from germline, CDR1 is SGHRS and CDR2 is YFSETQ. This CDR3 spans 14 amino acids. The ends lost 1 base at V and 5 bases at J; junction bases unmatched: 3. CDR3 region: CASSLRGRDNEQFF. The CDR3 nucleotides read TGCGCCAGCAGCTTGAGGGGGCGGGACAATGAGCAGTTCTTC.

This chain connects TRBV18 to TRBJ2-7; possibly TRBD2 for D (6 bases). Trimming left V 2 bases short and J 6 bases short, with 14 bases between. Germline lookup yields CDR1 KGHSH and CDR2 LQKENI. This CDR3 spans 14 amino acids. The CDR3 loop reads CASSPIAGSGEQYF. CDR3 sequence (DNA): TGTGCCAGCTCACCAATTGCGGGGTCGGGCGAGCAGTACTTC. The variable domain in full, with the rest retrieved from reference TRBV18 and TRBJ2-7, is NAGVMQNPRHLVRRRGQEARLRCSPMKGHSHVYWYRQLPEEGLKFMVYLQKENIIDESGMPKERFSAEFPKEGPSILRIQQVVRGDSAAYFCASSPIAGSGEQYFGPGTRLTVT.

This clone came up once. The chain employs TRBV6-5 and TRBJ1-3, with TRBD1 as a possible D gene (6 bases). Trimming shortened V by 0 bases and J by 4 bases, and 13 bases separated the two germline ends. There are 16 residues in the CDR3. The germline gives CDR1 MNHEY, CDR2 SVGAGI. In DNA form, the CDR3 reads TGTGCCAGCAGTTACTCGAGTACAGGGCTAGGAAACACCATATATTTT. Translation gives CASSYSSTGLGNTIYF.

The chain links TRBV6-1 to TRBJ1-5, with a weak D call TRBD1 (6 bases). The germline V gene has CDR1 MNHNS and CDR2 SASEGT. Trimming cost V 1 base and J 3 bases, with 10 bases left between them. The CDR3 contains 15 residues. CDR3: CASSEEDRYNQPQHF. The CDR3 nucleotides are TGTGCCAGCAGTGAAGAAGACAGGTACAATCAGCCCCAGCATTTT.

The genes are TRBV4-1 and TRBJ2-7, with TRBD2 as a possible D gene (5 bases). The CDR3 runs 16 residues. Germline CDR1 and CDR2: MGHRA and YSYEKL. Trimming left V 1 base short and J 0 bases short, with 13 bases between. CDR3 region: CASSQVGEVSSYEQYF. The CDR3, as DNA: TGCGCCAGCAGCCAAGTGGGAGAGGTCTCCTCCTACGAGCAGTACTTC.

This clone turned up a few times. The J gene is TRBJ1-2, the V gene TRBV2; the D gene is possibly TRBD1 (6 bases). CDR3 length: 13 amino acids. Looked up from germline, CDR1 is SNHLY and CDR2 is FYNNEI. The V end was cut by 6 bases, the J end by 2 bases, with 10 bases between. In DNA, the CDR3 is TGTGCCAGCAGCCCTGACAGGAACTATGGCTACACCTTC. It encodes CASSPDRNYGYTF.

The chain uses TRBV6-1 and TRBJ2-5; weak D call: TRBD2 (6 bases). The ends were cut back, 2 bases at V and 2 bases at J, with 9 bases in the middle. CDR3 length equals 14 residues. Germline lookup yields CDR1 MNHNS and CDR2 SASEGT. The CDR3 nucleotides are TGTGCCAGCAGTGAATGGGGGACTCAAGAGACCCAGTACTTC. Its translation is CASSEWGTQETQYF.

The chain joins TRBV5-1 to TRBJ2-1, with 16 nucleotides matching TRBD2. The CDR3 loop spans 18 amino acids. The trim removed 3 bases at V and 4 bases at J, leaving 7 bases unmatched. From germline, CDR1 is SGHRS and CDR2 YFSETQ. CDR3 in amino acids: CASSSPPGLAGGYNEQFF. CDR3 nucleotides: TGCGCCAGCAGCTCCCCCCCGGGACTAGCGGGGGGGTACAATGAGCAGTTCTTC.

The gene calls are TRBV19 and TRBJ1-2; tentative D call: TRBD1 (6 bases). The V gene's germline CDR1 is LNHDA and CDR2 SQIVND (reference sequence). The V end was cut by 5 bases, the J end by 4 bases, with 17 bases between. This CDR3 has 15 residues. The CDR3 DNA reads TGTGCCAGTAGTTCGGGACACCACTACCTCTATGGCTACACCTTC. It yields the protein CASSSGHHYLYGYTF. The full variable domain, in which reference TRBV19 and TRBJ1-2 provide the parts outside the CDR3, is DGGITQSPKYLFRKEGQNVTLSCEQNLNHDAMYWYRQDPGQGLRLIYYSQIVNDFQKGDIAEGYSVSREKKESFPLTVTSAQKNPTAFYLCASSSGHHYLYGYTFGSGTRLTVV.